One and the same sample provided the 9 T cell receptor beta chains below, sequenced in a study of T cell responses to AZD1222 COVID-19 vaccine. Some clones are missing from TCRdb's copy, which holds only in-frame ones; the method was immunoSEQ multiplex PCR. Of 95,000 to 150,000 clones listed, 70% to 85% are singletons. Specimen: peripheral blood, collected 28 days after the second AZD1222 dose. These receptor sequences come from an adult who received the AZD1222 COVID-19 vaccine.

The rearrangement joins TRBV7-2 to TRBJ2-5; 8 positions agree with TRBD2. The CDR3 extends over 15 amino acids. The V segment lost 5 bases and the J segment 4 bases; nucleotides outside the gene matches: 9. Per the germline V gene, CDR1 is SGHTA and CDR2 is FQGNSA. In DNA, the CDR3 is TGTGCCAGCAGCCCCGGGACTAGATTCGGAGAGACCCAGTACTTC. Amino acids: CASSPGTRFGETQYF.

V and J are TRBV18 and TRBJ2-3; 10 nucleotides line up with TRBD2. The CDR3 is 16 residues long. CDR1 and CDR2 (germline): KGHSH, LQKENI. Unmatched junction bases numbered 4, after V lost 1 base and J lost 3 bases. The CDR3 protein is CASSPRLAGATDTQYF. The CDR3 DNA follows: TGTGCCAGCTCACCACGGCTAGCGGGGGCGACAGATACGCAGTATTTT.

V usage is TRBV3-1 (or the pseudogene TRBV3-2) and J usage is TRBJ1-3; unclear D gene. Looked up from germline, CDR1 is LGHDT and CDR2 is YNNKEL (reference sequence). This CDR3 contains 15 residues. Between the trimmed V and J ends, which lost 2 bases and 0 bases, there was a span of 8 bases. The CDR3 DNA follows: TGTGCCAGCAGCCAACTTCCAAACTCTGGAAACACCATATATTTT. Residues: CASSQLPNSGNTIYF.

The CDR3: CASSGYTRYEQYF. CDR3 coding DNA: TGTGCCAGCAGCGGGTACACGCGCTACGAGCAGTACTTC. The chain recombines TRBV12-3 or TRBV12-4 with TRBJ2-7, with D unclear. Deletions cut 6 bases from V and 3 bases from J, with 12 bases between. This CDR3 has 13 amino acids.

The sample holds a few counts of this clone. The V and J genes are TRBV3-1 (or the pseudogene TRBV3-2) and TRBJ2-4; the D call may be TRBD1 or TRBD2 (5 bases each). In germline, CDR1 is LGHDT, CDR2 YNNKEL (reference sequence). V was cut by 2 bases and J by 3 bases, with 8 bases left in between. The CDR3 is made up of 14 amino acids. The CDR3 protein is CASSQRDGKNIQYF. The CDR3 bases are TGTGCCAGCAGCCAACGGGACGGCAAAAACATTCAGTACTTC.

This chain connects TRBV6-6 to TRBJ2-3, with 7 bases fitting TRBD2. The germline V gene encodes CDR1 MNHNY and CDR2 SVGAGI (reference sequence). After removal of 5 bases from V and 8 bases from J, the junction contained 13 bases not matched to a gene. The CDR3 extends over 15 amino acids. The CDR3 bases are TGTGCCAGCAGTGGGCGCCAGAGCGGGGACGTTACGCAGTATTTT. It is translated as CASSGRQSGDVTQYF.

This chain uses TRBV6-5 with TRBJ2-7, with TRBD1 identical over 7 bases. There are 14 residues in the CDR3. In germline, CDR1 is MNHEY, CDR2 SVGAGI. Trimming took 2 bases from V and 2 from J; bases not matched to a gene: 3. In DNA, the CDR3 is TGTGCCAGCAGTTACCGGGACAGAGCCTACGAGCAGTACTTC. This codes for CASSYRDRAYEQYF.

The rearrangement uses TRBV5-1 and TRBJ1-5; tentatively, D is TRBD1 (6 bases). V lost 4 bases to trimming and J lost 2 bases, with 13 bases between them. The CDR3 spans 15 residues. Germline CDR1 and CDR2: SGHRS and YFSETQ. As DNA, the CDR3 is TGCGCCAGCAGCCCGGACAGTCCACGCAATCAGCCCCAGCATTTT. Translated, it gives CASSPDSPRNQPQHF.

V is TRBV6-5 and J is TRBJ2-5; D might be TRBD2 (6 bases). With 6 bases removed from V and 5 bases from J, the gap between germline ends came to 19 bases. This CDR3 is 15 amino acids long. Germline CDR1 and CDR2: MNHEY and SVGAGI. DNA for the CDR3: TGTGCCAGCAGCGAGGGACTCTCCGGACGGGAGACCCAGTACTTC. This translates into CASSEGLSGRETQYF.